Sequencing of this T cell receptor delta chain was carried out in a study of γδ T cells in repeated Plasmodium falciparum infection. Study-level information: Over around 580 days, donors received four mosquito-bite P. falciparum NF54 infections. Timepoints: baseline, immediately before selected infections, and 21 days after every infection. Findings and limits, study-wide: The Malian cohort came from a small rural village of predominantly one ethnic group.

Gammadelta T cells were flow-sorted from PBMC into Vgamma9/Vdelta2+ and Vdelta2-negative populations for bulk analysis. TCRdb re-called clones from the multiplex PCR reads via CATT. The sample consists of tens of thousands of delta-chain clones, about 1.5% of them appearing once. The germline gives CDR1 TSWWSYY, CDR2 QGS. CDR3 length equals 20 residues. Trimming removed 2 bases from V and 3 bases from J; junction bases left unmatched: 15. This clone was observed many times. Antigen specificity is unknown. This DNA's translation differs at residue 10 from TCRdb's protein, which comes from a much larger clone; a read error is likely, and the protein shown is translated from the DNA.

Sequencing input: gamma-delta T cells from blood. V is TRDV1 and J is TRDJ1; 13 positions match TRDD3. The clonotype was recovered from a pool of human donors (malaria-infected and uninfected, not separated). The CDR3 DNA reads TGTGCTCTTGGGGAAGTCACCCTTTTGCACTGGGGGATACGCCCCGATAAACTCATCTTT. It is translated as CALGEVTLLHWGIRPDKLIF.